One and the same sample provided the 14 T cell receptor beta chains below, sequenced in a study of siplizumab effects on memory and regulatory T cells. TCRdb's table, derived via immunoSEQ multiplex PCR, lists solely in-frame clones and lacks some. Of roughly 100,000 clones listed, about nine tenths are singletons. The material sequenced was non-Treg CD4+ T cells sorted from blood. The origin of the receptors is a human donor in good health.

The V call is TRBV19, the J call TRBJ2-5; maybe TRBD2 (6 bases). Trimming took 6 bases from V and 5 from J, leaving 7 bases between them. Germline V gives CDR1 LNHDA, CDR2 SQIVND (reference sequence). This CDR3 has 11 residues. The CDR3 spells CASRTSETQYF. CDR3 sequence (DNA): TGTGCCAGTAGAACTAGCGAGACCCAGTACTTC. The variable domain in full, with the rest retrieved from reference TRBV19 and TRBJ2-5, is DGGITQSPKYLFRKEGQNVTLSCEQNLNHDAMYWYRQDPGQGLRLIYYSQIVNDFQKGDIAEGYSVSREKKESFPLTVTSAQKNPTAFYLCASRTSETQYFGPGTRLLVL.

The chain links TRBV19 to TRBJ1-5, with 7 bases identical to TRBD1. The junction had 6 bases not matched to a gene; V was cut back by 2 bases and J by 2 bases. Germline lookup yields CDR1 LNHDA and CDR2 SQIVND (reference sequence). This CDR3 has 16 residues. The chain's CDR3 is CASSISTGIGNQPQHF. The CDR3, as DNA: TGTGCCAGTAGTATATCGACAGGGATTGGCAATCAGCCCCAGCATTTT.

The chain has TRBV5-4 and TRBJ2-2; either TRBD1 or TRBD2 may supply D (5 bases each). The V gene lost 4 bases and the J gene lost 4 bases, with 14 bases spanning the gap. The CDR3 is 15 amino acids. Germline CDR1 reads SGHNT; CDR2 reads YYREEE (reference sequence). CDR3: CASSPGRTFTGELFF. CDR3 DNA sequence: TGTGCCAGCAGCCCGGGACGGACTTTCACCGGGGAGCTGTTTTTT. Full variable domain (outside the CDR3, taken from reference TRBV5-4 and TRBJ2-2): ETGVTQSPTHLIKTRGQQVTLRCSSQSGHNTVSWYQQALGQGPQFIFQYYREEENGRGNFPPRFSGLQFPNYSSELNVNALELDDSALYLCASSPGRTFTGELFFGEGSRLTVL.

The chain combines TRBV30 with TRBJ2-7; 10 positions agree with TRBD2. V lost 2 bases, J lost 4 bases, and 2 bases stayed unmatched. Germline assignment: CDR1 GTSNPN and CDR2 SVGIG (reference sequence). The CDR3 extends over 13 amino acids. The CDR3 nucleotides are TGTGCCTGGAGTAGCGGGAGGGGGTACGAGCAGTACTTC. Translating it yields CAWSSGRGYEQYF.

The chain uses TRBV5-4 and TRBJ1-4; TRBD1 matches 10 bases. This CDR3 is built from 16 residues. In germline, CDR1 is SGHNT, CDR2 YYREEE (reference sequence). Trimming at V came to 5 bases and at J to 0 bases, leaving 4 bases not matched to a gene. The CDR3 protein is CASRSGTGATNEKLFF. The CDR3 region has the DNA TGTGCCAGCAGATCCGGGACAGGGGCAACTAATGAAAAACTGTTTTTT.

The chain links TRBV7-2 to TRBJ2-1, with D hard to call. The CDR3 is made up of 13 amino acids. The V gene lost 5 bases and the J gene lost 6 bases, with 11 bases spanning the gap. Germline V gene lookup returns CDR1 SGHTA and CDR2 FQGNSA. The CDR3 DNA sequence: TGTGCCAGCAGCCCAAGGCGGCTCAATGAGCAGTTCTTC. It translates to CASSPRRLNEQFF.

The chain is built from TRBV10-3 and TRBJ2-7; 10 bases match TRBD1. J was trimmed by 6 bases and V by 2 bases; bases with no gene match: 4. Germline V gives CDR1 ENHRY, CDR2 SYGVKD. The CDR3 has 14 residues. CDR3 nucleotides: TGTGCCATCAGTGAGGCGACAGGGGGCGGCGAGCAGTACTTC. Translation gives CAISEATGGGEQYF.

The chain joins TRBV19 to TRBJ1-2; a weak D match, TRBD1 (5 bases). The germline gives CDR1 LNHDA, CDR2 SQIVND (reference sequence). The CDR3 sequence is 15 residues long. The V end lost 4 bases, the J end lost 3 bases, and 15 bases lay between the germline ends. CDR3 residues: CASSTQLWGDYGYTF. In nucleotides, the CDR3 is TGTGCCAGTAGTACCCAATTATGGGGGGACTATGGCTACACCTTC.

V gene TRBV4-2 combines with J gene TRBJ2-3; 14 positions agree with TRBD2. The CDR3 has 17 residues. The J segment lost 5 bases and the V segment lost 0 bases, leaving 4 bases of the junction unmatched. The germline V gene encodes CDR1 LGHNA and CDR2 YNFKEQ. Written as DNA, the CDR3 is TGTGCCAGCAGCCAAGAAGGGACTAGCGGGAGAAAAGATACGCAGTATTTT. Amino acid sequence: CASSQEGTSGRKDTQYF.

The chain recombines TRBV11-2 with TRBJ2-5, with 10 nucleotides matching TRBD1. V lost 0 bases, J lost 1 base, and 14 bases stayed unmatched. Germline V gene sequence: CDR1 SGHAT, CDR2 FQNNGV. The CDR3 has 20 amino acids. CDR3 nucleotide sequence: TGTGCCAGCAGCTTAGACGGCCGACCTTGGACAGGGGGTCTCCAAGAGACCCAGTACTTC. The encoded protein is CASSLDGRPWTGGLQETQYF. The entire variable domain, with the rest obtained from reference TRBV11-2 and TRBJ2-5, is as follows: EAGVAQSPRYKIIEKRQSVAFWCNPISGHATLYWYQQILGQGPKLLIQFQNNGVVDDSQLPKDRFSAERLKGVDSTLKIQPAKLEDSAVYLCASSLDGRPWTGGLQETQYFGPGTRLLVL.

About this clone itself: Other DNA variants within this sample encode the same CDR3. The chain uses TRBV18 and TRBJ2-3; D is perhaps TRBD2 (6 bases). V shed 0 bases and J shed 4 bases, with 8 bases lying between them. The CDR3 loop spans 14 amino acids. In germline, CDR1 is KGHSH, CDR2 LQKENI. The CDR3 bases are TGTGCCAGCTCACCACCGAGCGGGCCAGATACGCAGTATTTT. Translating gives CASSPPSGPDTQYF.

The chain joins TRBV7-3 to TRBJ2-7; D could derive from TRBD1 or TRBD2 (5 bases each). The V end was cut by 2 bases, the J end by 6 bases, with 11 bases between. Germline CDR1 reads SGHTA; CDR2 reads FQGTGA. The length of the CDR3 is 13 residues. The CDR3 DNA follows: TGTGCCAGCAGCTTATCCGCAGGGAGCGAGCAGTACTTC. Translated: CASSLSAGSEQYF.

The chain joins TRBV7-3 to TRBJ1-1; 9 bases agree with TRBD1. Germline V gene data show CDR1 as SGHTA and CDR2 as FQGTGA. V trimming: 4 bases; J trimming: 5 bases; junction bases outside the gene matches: 14. The CDR3 has 17 amino acids. For the CDR3, the DNA is TGTGCCAGCAGCTCGGTAGGGACAGGGATCGAGCGAACTGAAGCTTTCTTT. Protein product: CASSSVGTGIERTEAFF.

This sequence joins TRBV7-2 and TRBJ2-5; 12 bases agree with TRBD2. This CDR3 is 16 amino acids long. V dropped 5 bases and J dropped 5; count of bases not matched to a gene: 9. The germline gives CDR1 SGHTA, CDR2 FQGNSA. The CDR3 spells CASSKLAGGPGETQYF. CDR3 DNA sequence: TGTGCCAGCAGCAAACTAGCGGGAGGACCGGGGGAGACCCAGTACTTC. The full variable domain, in which reference TRBV7-2 and TRBJ2-5 provide the parts outside the CDR3, is GAGVSQSPSNKVTEKGKDVELRCDPISGHTALYWYRQSLGQGLEFLIYFQGNSAPDKSGLPSDRFSAERTGGSVSTLTIQRTQQEDSAVYLCASSKLAGGPGETQYFGPGTRLLVL.